Presented here are 23 T cell receptor beta chains from one specimen sequenced in a study of blood T cell repertoires in COVID-19. Using immunoSEQ multiplex PCR, the repertoire was profiled, and TCRdb retains in-frame clones only, with some absent. There are approximately 280,000 clones in the sample; roughly 85% occur only once, and 5% lies in the top ten. The sequenced sample consisted of PBMCs or T cells enriched from blood (not recorded which). Receptors originate from a man between 40 and 49 years old who had been exposed to COVID-19.

This chain joins TRBV7-9 and TRBJ2-7, with 9 positions matching TRBD2. Germline V gives CDR1 SEHNR, CDR2 FQNEAQ (reference sequence). The CDR3 totals 14 residues. The trim removed 2 bases at V and 7 bases at J, leaving 6 bases unmatched. The CDR3 region is CASSLRVAGVEQYF. CDR3 DNA sequence: TGTGCCAGCAGCTTAAGAGTAGCGGGAGTGGAGCAGTACTTC. The full variable domain, in which reference TRBV7-9 and TRBJ2-7 provide the parts outside the CDR3, is DTGVSQNPRHKITKRGQNVTFRCDPISEHNRLYWYRQTLGQGPEFLTYFQNEAQLEKSRLLSDRFSAERPKGSFSTLEIQRTEQGDSAMYLCASSLRVAGVEQYFGPGTRLTVT.

The CDR3 region has the DNA TGCGCCAGCCGGGGGATAGCGGGGACCTACGAGCAGTACTTC. Translating gives CASRGIAGTYEQYF. The chain joins TRBV5-1 to TRBJ2-7, with 8 nucleotides matching TRBD2. Per the germline V gene, CDR1 is SGHRS and CDR2 is YFSETQ. This CDR3 is built from 14 residues. V lost 7 bases and J lost 2; bases outside the gene matches: 8.

The V gene is TRBV19, the J gene TRBJ1-3; no clear D. Germline V gene sequence: CDR1 LNHDA, CDR2 SQIVND (reference sequence). CDR3 length equals 16 residues. Deletions cut 5 bases from V and 2 bases from J, with 16 bases between. CDR3 coding DNA: TGTGCCAGTAGTCTTGCCTCGACACTTGCTGGAAACACCATATATTTT. It translates to CASSLASTLAGNTIYF.

CDR3 sequence reads: CASSVDPGPYEQYF. The CDR3 DNA reads as TGTGCCAGCAGCGTAGATCCAGGGCCCTACGAGCAGTACTTC. The chain carries TRBV9 and TRBJ2-7, with a possible D match to TRBD1 (5 bases). Looked up from germline, CDR1 is SGDLS and CDR2 is YYNGEE. V lost 0 bases to trimming and J lost 2 bases, with 9 bases between them. This CDR3 has 14 amino acids. Using reference TRBV9 and TRBJ2-7 for the parts outside the CDR3, the full variable domain is DSGVTQTPKHLITATGQRVTLRCSPRSGDLSVYWYQQSLDQGLQFLIQYYNGEERAKGNILERFSAQQFPDLHSELNLSSLELGDSALYFCASSVDPGPYEQYFGPGTRLTVT.

With respect to this clone: The sample has other DNA sequences that encode this CDR3 too. The rearrangement uses TRBV5-1 and TRBJ2-7, with D tentatively TRBD1 (6 bases). V lost 0 bases, J lost 4 bases, and 11 bases lay in between. There are 14 residues in the CDR3. Germline-derived CDR1 and CDR2 are SGHRS and YFSETQ. CDR3 loop: CASSLGDRIYEQYF. The CDR3 coding sequence is TGCGCCAGCAGCTTGGGCGACAGGATTTACGAGCAGTACTTC.

V gene TRBV30 combines with J gene TRBJ1-4; a weak D match, TRBD1 (5 bases). Trimming left V 8 bases short and J 7 bases short, with 20 bases between. CDR1 GTSNPN and CDR2 SVGIG come from the germline V gene (reference sequence). This CDR3 is 14 amino acids long. The CDR3 DNA follows: TGTGCCGGGGGACGGCAGAGCGGGGGTGAAAAACTGTTTTTT. Amino acids: CAGGRQSGGEKLFF.

The chain joins TRBV6-1 to TRBJ2-1, with 10 nucleotides matching TRBD2. The ends lost 3 bases at V and 7 bases at J; junction bases unmatched: 6. Per germline, CDR1 MNHNS and CDR2 SASEGT. The CDR3 is 15 amino acids. CDR3 in DNA: TGTGCCAGCAGTGATCTAGCGGGAGTCGGGAATGAGCAGTTCTTC. This gives the protein CASSDLAGVGNEQFF.

The V gene is TRBV6-1, the J gene TRBJ2-1, with D unresolved. This CDR3 has 12 amino acids. Trimming removed 3 bases from V and 6 bases from J, with 6 bases in between. CDR1 and CDR2 from the germline V gene are MNHNS and SASEGT. The CDR3 is CASSDSFNEQFF. The CDR3 region has the DNA TGTGCCAGCAGTGATAGCTTCAATGAGCAGTTCTTC.

The genes are TRBV19 and TRBJ2-7, with 8 bases aligning to TRBD2. The CDR3 spans 15 residues. The trim removed 2 bases at V and 6 bases at J, leaving 9 bases unmatched. The V gene's germline CDR1 is LNHDA and CDR2 SQIVND (reference sequence). CDR3 nucleotides: TGTGCCAGTAGTATATTTTTCCTAGCGGGTATCGAGCAGTACTTC. Translation gives CASSIFFLAGIEQYF.

This clone was recorded a few times. The genes are TRBV30 and TRBJ1-2; weak D call: TRBD1 (5 bases). V lost 5 bases and J lost 4, with 17 bases in between. Per germline, CDR1 GTSNPN and CDR2 SVGIG (reference sequence). The CDR3 is 14 residues long. Here the CDR3 reads CAWGNRPPVYGYTF. In DNA, the CDR3 is TGTGCCTGGGGGAACAGGCCTCCAGTCTATGGCTACACCTTC.

This clone was observed once. The chain is built from TRBV27 and TRBJ2-2; 9 nucleotides match TRBD2. The CDR3 runs 14 residues. The V gene's germline CDR1 is MNHEY and CDR2 SMNVEV (reference sequence). V shed 6 bases and J 7 bases; nucleotides not matched to a gene: 6. The CDR3: CASSASGVVGELFF. CDR3 bases: TGTGCCAGCAGCGCTAGCGGGGTTGTCGGGGAGCTGTTTTTT.

The gene calls are TRBV7-8 and TRBJ1-1; D gene unclear. Deletions cut 5 bases from V and 1 base from J, with 11 bases between. Per germline, CDR1 SGHVS and CDR2 FQNEAQ. The CDR3 loop spans 14 amino acids. The DNA of the CDR3 is TGTGCCAGCAGCCTCGACATTAGGAACACTGAAGCTTTCTTT. Its translation: CASSLDIRNTEAFF.

The sample holds a few counts of this clone. This chain connects TRBV10-3 to TRBJ2-3, with a tentative D call TRBD2 (6 bases). Looked up from germline, CDR1 is ENHRY and CDR2 is SYGVKD. This CDR3 has 18 residues. With 2 bases removed from V and 0 bases from J, the gap between germline ends came to 18 bases. The CDR3 here is CAISEANNLATSTDTQYF. For the CDR3, the DNA is TGTGCCATCAGTGAGGCAAACAATCTAGCGACTAGCACAGATACGCAGTATTTT.

The chain has TRBV10-1 and TRBJ2-1; TRBD2 agrees at 12 bases. This CDR3 is built from 15 residues. Germline loops: CDR1 WNHNN, CDR2 SYGVQD (reference sequence). V trimming: 0 bases; J trimming: 14 bases; junction bases outside the gene matches: 8. CDR3 amino acids: CASSESRTSGILEFF. The CDR3 DNA is TGCGCCAGCAGTGAGTCAAGGACTAGCGGGATTTTAGAGTTCTTC.

The chain recombines TRBV12-3 or TRBV12-4 with TRBJ2-2; 7 nucleotides line up with TRBD1. With 6 bases clipped from V and 6 bases from J, the junction kept 1 base outside the gene matches. The CDR3 is made up of 12 amino acids. CDR3 region: CASRTGPGELFF. CDR3 DNA: TGTGCCAGCAGGACAGGGCCCGGGGAGCTGTTTTTT.

Only one count was recorded for this clone. The chain employs TRBV6-5 and TRBJ1-2; D not certain. CDR1 and CDR2 from the germline V gene are MNHEY and SVGAGI. Between the trimmed V and J ends, which lost 5 bases and 3 bases, there was a span of 16 bases. The CDR3 consists of 15 residues. The chain's CDR3 is CASSPSSKRDYGYTF. The CDR3 nucleotides read TGTGCCAGCAGTCCCTCTTCTAAGCGAGACTATGGCTACACCTTC.

The chain links TRBV5-5 to TRBJ1-6; the D gene is possibly TRBD1 (6 bases). The CDR3 length is 16 residues. V dropped 6 bases and J dropped 6 bases, with 19 bases sitting between them. Germline assignment: CDR1 SGHKS and CDR2 YYEKEE (reference sequence). The CDR3 region is CASIDLHGGFNSPLHF. The CDR3 nucleotides are TGTGCCAGCATCGATCTGCATGGGGGCTTTAATTCACCCCTCCACTTT.

The V call is TRBV5-6, the J call TRBJ2-5; the D gene is possibly TRBD2 (6 bases). The CDR3 is 14 residues long. Trimming stripped 4 bases from V and 7 bases from J, with 17 bases between. CDR1 and CDR2 (germline): SGHDT, YYEEEE. In DNA form, the CDR3 reads TGTGCCAGCAGCATCGGGACTGGCCAATCGACCCAGTACTTC. Translated: CASSIGTGQSTQYF. Complete variable domain (other parts from reference TRBV5-6 and TRBJ2-5): DAGVTQSPTHLIKTRGQQVTLRCSPKSGHDTVSWYQQALGQGPQFIFQYYEEEERQRGNFPDRFSGHQFPNYSSELNVNALLLGDSALYLCASSIGTGQSTQYFGPGTRLLVL.

The rearrangement uses TRBV6-5 and TRBJ2-7; 7 bases are shared with TRBD2. Germline V gives CDR1 MNHEY, CDR2 SVGAGI. V was clipped by 8 bases and J by 3 bases; unmatched bases: 13. The CDR3 has 15 amino acids. For the CDR3, the DNA is TGTGCCAGCGAGCGGGGAGGAGCTGGGCACTACGAGCAGTACTTC. Protein: CASERGGAGHYEQYF.

The chain employs TRBV5-1 and TRBJ2-1; 13 bases align to TRBD2. J lost 15 bases, V lost 3 bases, and 15 bases had no gene match. This CDR3 comprises 16 residues. Looked up from germline, CDR1 is SGHRS and CDR2 is YFSETQ. The CDR3 DNA follows: TGCGCCAGCAGCTCTCAACTAGCGGGAGGGCAGTCGAGACTGTTCTTC. Translation: CASSSQLAGGQSRLFF.

This chain links TRBV30 with TRBJ2-6, with D possibly matching TRBD2 (6 bases). Germline CDR1 is GTSNPN and CDR2 is SVGIG (reference sequence). This CDR3 is built from 16 residues. The ends were cut back, 5 bases at V and 4 bases at J, with 18 bases in the middle. CDR3 DNA: TGTGCCTGGGAGGCGGGGACCCTCACAGGGGCCAACGTCCTGACTTTC. Residues: CAWEAGTLTGANVLTF.

V usage is TRBV7-6 and J usage is TRBJ1-2; TRBD1 is a possible D gene (6 bases). Germline-derived CDR1 and CDR2 are SGHVS and FNYEAQ. The CDR3 loop spans 15 amino acids. V was pared by 5 bases and J by 0 bases, with 13 bases between. The CDR3 sequence: CASSEDSLANYGYTF. For the CDR3, the DNA is TGTGCCAGCAGCGAGGACAGCTTAGCTAACTATGGCTACACCTTC. Combining the CDR3 with reference TRBV7-6 and TRBJ1-2 gives the whole variable domain GAGVSQSPRYKVTKRGQDVALRCDPISGHVSLYWYRQALGQGPEFLTYFNYEAQQDKSGLPNDRFSAERPEGSISTLTIQRTEQRDSAMYRCASSEDSLANYGYTFGSGTRLTVV.

The rearrangement joins TRBV24-1 to TRBJ2-2, with D possibly being TRBD1 (5 bases). Looked up from germline, CDR1 is KGHDR and CDR2 is SFDVKD. CDR3 size: 17 residues. The germline V and J ends were trimmed by 3 bases and 0 bases, with 13 bases remaining between them. The CDR3 is CATSDHPRDANTGELFF. The CDR3 region has the DNA TGTGCCACCAGTGATCACCCCAGGGATGCGAACACCGGGGAGCTGTTTTTT.